This TCR beta chain was retrieved from a study of identical twins. The donor group consisted entirely of healthy Caucasians. TCRdb called the 5' RACE reads again in MiXCR, with one record for every CDR3 protein. The table lists 400,000 to 550,000 distinct CDR3 sequences, 22% of them singletons. Germline values: CDR1 DFQATT, CDR2 SNEGSKA (reference sequence). J gave up 3 bases and V 5 bases, and 11 bases lay outside the gene matches. The CDR3 is made up of 16 amino acids. The study's findings and limits: Shared out-of-frame alpha sequences (those common to twins) showed excess low generation probability.

As for this clonotype: Its specificity is not known.

These data also featured in a second study, about T cells expressing NK-cell markers. Per that paper: Also leading the CD3+CD56-NKG2C+ fraction in several donors were these clonotypes. Whether the expanded NKG2C+ T cell clones recognized HCMV remained unclear.

The source material was CD4+ T cells sorted from blood. The receptor was isolated from a woman younger than 30 in good health. The chain recombines TRBV20-1 with TRBJ2-3; 10 bases line up with TRBD2. CDR3 sequence (DNA): TGCAGTGCTTCAGGGGCTAGCGGGGGTTCTACAGATACGCAGTATTTT. Translated: CSASGASGGSTDTQYF.